The 13 T cell receptor beta chains given below trace back to one sample, sequenced in a study of T cells in Graves' hyperthyroidism and ophthalmopathy. Researchers amplified the TCR beta CDR3 regions from RNA transcripts. First-round RT-PCR targeting the TCR CDR3 was performed with the HTBI primer set. A single record per CDR3 protein comes from TCRdb applying MiXCR to the multiplex PCR reads. This sample carries about 400,000 distinct CDR3 sequences, over 12% of them seen once, and the ten largest clones take around 28%. The sequencing sample was made of blood. The source is a man aged 50 to 60 with Graves' ophthalmopathy.

This clonotype was detected ten times or more. The genes are TRBV6-6 and TRBJ2-7; 10 nucleotides agree with TRBD2. Trimming took 1 base from V and 0 from J; bases not matched to a gene: 12. This CDR3 region has 19 residues. Germline-derived CDR1 and CDR2 are MNHNY and SVGAGI (reference sequence). This chain's CDR3 is CASSYWPSGSLASSYEQYF. The DNA of the CDR3 is TGTGCCAGCAGTTACTGGCCTAGCGGGAGTCTAGCTAGCTCCTACGAGCAGTACTTC.

Points on this clonotype: With a much larger clone just one base away, this may be a read error. The CDR3 reads CASILSHGGLSTDTQYF. CDR3 coding DNA: TGTGCCAGCATCCTTAGTCACGGGGGGTTGAGCACAGATACGCAGTATTTT. The V and J genes are TRBV11-2 and TRBJ2-3; TRBD2 agrees at 7 bases. Trimming at V came to 7 bases and at J to 0 bases, leaving 13 bases not matched to a gene. The CDR3 runs to 17 residues. Germline CDR1 is SGHAT and CDR2 is FQNNGV.

In its sample, this clonotype was seen many times. The chain joins TRBV29-1 to TRBJ2-7; D perhaps matches TRBD1 (6 bases). The germline V gene has CDR1 SQVTM and CDR2 ANQGSEA. CDR3 length: 15 amino acids. V lost 1 base, J lost 2 bases, and 15 bases lay in between. In DNA form, the CDR3 reads TGCAGCGTTGAAGTGACGGGACACAAAGCCTACGAGCAGTACTTC. Its translation is CSVEVTGHKAYEQYF.

This clonotype was seen at least ten times. This chain joins TRBV3-1 and TRBJ1-4; 7 positions agree with TRBD1. The CDR3 length is 15 residues. The V gene's germline CDR1 is LGHDT and CDR2 YNNKEL (reference sequence). V lost 3 bases and J lost 3; bases outside the gene matches: 4. The CDR3 protein is CASSQGDSANEKLFF. The CDR3 bases are TGTGCCAGCAGCCAGGGGGACAGCGCTAATGAAAAACTGTTTTTT. The complete variable domain, with remaining parts taken from reference TRBV3-1 and TRBJ1-4, reads DTAVSQTPKYLVTQMGNDKSIKCEQNLGHDTMYWYKQDSKKFLKIMFSYNNKELIINETVPNRFSPKSPDKAHLNLHINSLELGDSAVYFCASSQGDSANEKLFFGSGTQLSVL.

This clonotype was seen only a few times. V gene TRBV7-6 combines with J gene TRBJ2-5; 10 bases align to TRBD1. J was trimmed by 9 bases and V by 5 bases; bases with no gene match: 12. The CDR3 runs 15 residues. The germline V gene has CDR1 SGHVS and CDR2 FNYEAQ. CDR3 sequence reads: CASSPGTGASGAQYF. CDR3 bases: TGTGCCAGCAGCCCCGGGACAGGGGCCTCAGGGGCCCAGTACTTC.

This clonotype was detected ten times or more. The rearrangement joins TRBV5-1 to TRBJ2-5; TRBD2 is a possible D gene (6 bases). Germline V gene data show CDR1 as SGHRS and CDR2 as YFSETQ. Trimming took 0 bases from V and 4 from J, leaving 16 bases between them. The CDR3 has 16 amino acids. CDR3 sequence reads: CASSLAGVRVGETQYF. The CDR3 DNA reads TGCGCCAGCAGCTTGGCGGGGGTAAGGGTAGGAGAGACCCAGTACTTC.

This clonotype was seen at least ten times. The gene calls are TRBV12-3 or TRBV12-4 and TRBJ2-1; D is undetermined. The CDR3 consists of 15 residues. The V end lost 3 bases, the J end lost 4 bases, and 13 bases lay between the germline ends. The CDR3 DNA reads TGTGCCAGCAGTTTTCGGCTAGACCCGTACAATGAGCAGTTCTTC. Its translation: CASSFRLDPYNEQFF.

This clonotype was seen repeatedly, ten times or more. The chain uses TRBV24-1 and TRBJ2-3, with D unresolved. From germline, CDR1 is KGHDR and CDR2 SFDVKD. This CDR3 contains 15 residues. V shed 0 bases and J shed 3 bases, with 9 bases lying between them. The DNA for the CDR3 is TGTGCCACCAGTGATTTGAACAGCTATACAGATACGCAGTATTTT. This translates into CATSDLNSYTDTQYF.

The table lists this clonotype with many counts. The chain employs TRBV3-1 and TRBJ2-1; 7 nucleotides line up with TRBD2. Trimming at V came to 5 bases and at J to 1 base, leaving 2 bases not matched to a gene. Germline assignment: CDR1 LGHDT and CDR2 YNNKEL (reference sequence). The CDR3 runs to 14 residues. DNA for the CDR3: TGTGCCAGCAGCTCAGCGGGGTCCTACAATGAGCAGTTCTTC. Protein product: CASSSAGSYNEQFF.

This clonotype was counted between two and nine times. In DNA, the CDR3 is TGCGCCAGCAGCCCAGGGGAAATCAGCAATCAGCCCCAGCATTTT. Protein sequence: CASSPGEISNQPQHF. V gene TRBV5-1 combines with J gene TRBJ1-5; tentatively, D is TRBD1 (6 bases). Germline assignment: CDR1 SGHRS and CDR2 YFSETQ. The CDR3 sequence is 15 residues long. Trimming shortened V by 4 bases and J by 1 base, and 12 bases separated the two germline ends.

This clonotype was seen a handful of times. It may be a read error: a sequence one base away is much more abundant. This chain joins TRBV20-1 and TRBJ2-7, with TRBD1 identical over 8 bases. The germline V gene has CDR1 DFQATT and CDR2 SNEGSKA (reference sequence). V lost 7 bases to trimming and J lost 0 bases; unmatched junction nucleotides: 5. The CDR3 loop spans 13 amino acids. The CDR3 DNA reads TGCAGTGTTAGGGGACAGGTCTCCTACGAGCAGTACTTC. It codes for CSVRGQVSYEQYF.

There are many counts of this clonotype. The chain uses TRBV24-1 and TRBJ2-2; D remains ambiguous. Germline loops: CDR1 KGHDR, CDR2 SFDVKD. This CDR3 is built from 15 residues. V lost 4 bases and J lost 0, with 8 bases in between. The CDR3 protein is CATSEAITNTGELFF. In DNA, the CDR3 is TGTGCCACCAGTGAAGCGATCACGAACACCGGGGAGCTGTTTTTT.

Ten or more counts support this clonotype. The chain recombines TRBV5-1 with TRBJ2-1; 8 bases line up with TRBD1. The CDR3 is 16 residues long. V was clipped by 4 bases and J by 6 bases; unmatched bases: 12. Germline V gene data show CDR1 as SGHRS and CDR2 as YFSETQ. The CDR3 is CASSPDYAGQGNEQFF. CDR3 DNA: TGCGCCAGCAGCCCGGACTATGCAGGACAGGGCAATGAGCAGTTCTTC.